The clone carrying this T cell receptor beta chain was found a few times. TCRdb re-analysed the 5' RACE reads in MiXCR, keeping a single row per CDR3 protein. The repertoire holds hundreds of thousands of distinct CDR3 sequences, more than 9% seen once, with 15% in the top ten. The data were taken from a study of T cells after yellow fever vaccination. Here the sequenced sample was PBMCs, taken on the day of the yellow fever booster vaccination. The sequence came from a man younger than 45 who received the YFV17D yellow fever vaccine.

CDR3 region: CASSGDPVNHYEQYF. CDR3 coding DNA: TGTGCCAGCAGTGGAGATCCGGTAAACCACTACGAGCAGTACTTC. The chain has TRBV6-2 or TRBV6-3 and TRBJ2-7; D unresolved. Deletions cut 5 bases from V and 3 bases from J, with 17 bases between. Germline loops: CDR1 MNHEY, CDR2 SVGEGT. The CDR3 has 15 residues.